The rows below give T cell receptor beta chains drawn from one sample of a study of T cells in Graves' hyperthyroidism and ophthalmopathy. In TCRdb, the multiplex PCR reads were re-called with MiXCR into one record per CDR3 protein. Of over 650,000 distinct CDR3 sequences listed, 15% to 20% are singletons. Sequencing was carried out using blood. Receptor source: a man younger than 35 with Graves' hyperthyroidism. The CDR3 runs from the conserved cysteine through the conserved F or W. D genes are given only for firm matches. A row's size may be missing; if present it is once, few, many or a size class.

d_call	clone_size	j_call	v_call	cdr3_aa	cdr3_nt
-	-	TRBJ2-7	TRBV9	CASSVGGALSEEQYF	TGTGCCAGCAGCGTAGGGGGCGCCTTATCGGAAGAGCAGTACTTC
TRBD2	many	TRBJ2-7	TRBV6-1	CASSPRSLAGPPYEQYF	TGTGCCAGCAGCCCGCGGTCCCTAGCGGGACCACCCTACGAGCAGTACTTC
-	-	TRBJ2-1	TRBV7-8	CASSLGESYNEQFF	TGTGCCAGCAGCTTAGGGGAGTCTTACAATGAGCAGTTCTTC
-	few	TRBJ1-5	TRBV30	CAWTRGGANQPQHF	TGTGCCTGGACCCGAGGGGGGGCCAATCAGCCCCAGCATTTT
TRBD1	few	TRBJ1-1	TRBV20-1	CSATTGMNTEAFF	TGCAGTGCCACGACAGGGATGAACACTGAAGCTTTCTTT
TRBD2	-	TRBJ2-3	TRBV7-9	CASSHVGGPTDTQYF	TGTGCCAGCAGCCACGTGGGAGGGCCGACAGATACGCAGTATTTT
TRBD1	many	TRBJ1-2	TRBV27	CASSSKTGISGYTF	TGTGCCAGCAGTTCAAAGACAGGGATTAGTGGCTACACCTTC
-	-	TRBJ1-1	TRBV5-4	CASSWVGGGFVTEAFF	TGTGCCAGCAGCTGGGTGGGGGGCGGTTTTGTCACTGAAGCTTTCTTT
TRBD2	-	TRBJ2-7	TRBV30	CAWRDLMAGVGYEQYF	TGTGCCTGGAGGGACCTTATGGCGGGAGTGGGCTACGAGCAGTACTTC
TRBD2	many	TRBJ2-1	TRBV7-3	CASSLSLAGGGYNEQFF	TGTGCCAGCAGCTTAAGTCTAGCGGGAGGTGGTTACAATGAGCAGTTCTTC
TRBD1	many	TRBJ1-2	TRBV7-8	CASSSGQGWGYTF	TGTGCCAGCAGCTCAGGACAGGGGTGGGGCTACACCTTC
TRBD1	-	TRBJ1-2	TRBV28	CASSLWIPGQGYTF	TGTGCCAGCAGTTTATGGATACCGGGACAGGGCTACACCTTC
-	-	TRBJ1-1	TRBV12-3/TRBV12-4	CASSRADRAFF	TGTGCCAGCAGCCGCGCCGACCGAGCTTTCTTT
TRBD1	once	TRBJ1-2	TRBV4-3	CASSRTGAHYGYTF	TGCGCCAGCAGCCGGACAGGGGCTCACTATGGCTACACCTTC
TRBD1	once	TRBJ2-5	TRBV25-1	CASPGQGVLKTQYF	TGTGCCAGCCCGGGACAGGGGGTCCTAAAGACCCAGTACTTC
-	few	TRBJ1-1	TRBV4-2	CASSPGLRSIVLNTEAFF	TGTGCCAGCAGCCCTGGGCTTAGGTCGATCGTATTGAACACTGAAGCTTTCTTT
-	-	TRBJ1-1	TRBV28	CATNPSREAFF	TGTGCCACAAACCCGAGCAGGGAAGCTTTCTTT
-	-	TRBJ1-6	TRBV2	CASVGGNSPLHF	TGTGCCAGTGTGGGGGGGAATTCACCCCTCCACTTT
-	few	TRBJ2-5	TRBV20-1	CSAPPPGRREETQYF	TGCAGTGCTCCGCCTCCGGGGCGGAGGGAGGAGACCCAGTACTTC
TRBD1	-	TRBJ2-1	TRBV9	CASSPHRGSSYNEQFF	TGTGCCAGCAGTCCCCACAGGGGGAGCTCCTACAATGAGCAGTTCTTC
-	-	TRBJ2-2	TRBV7-9	CASSLAINVRGLFF	TGTGCCAGCAGCTTAGCGATAAACGTCCGCGGGCTGTTTTTT
TRBD1	-	TRBJ2-4	TRBV3-1	CASSRGTGENIQYF	TGTGCCAGCAGCCGGGGGACAGGGGAAAACATTCAGTACTTC
-	-	TRBJ2-3	TRBV9	CASSPGVAVFTDTQYF	TGTGCCAGCAGCCCGGGGGTAGCGGTATTCACAGATACGCAGTATTTT
-	few	TRBJ1-5	TRBV2	CASRVQGNQPQHF	TGTGCCAGCAGGGTACAGGGAAATCAGCCCCAGCATTTT
TRBD1	many	TRBJ1-1	TRBV6-2/TRBV6-3	CASRDRAGTEAFF	TGTGCCAGCAGGGACAGGGCAGGGACTGAAGCTTTCTTT
TRBD2	few	TRBJ2-5	TRBV27	CASSSFLGTSGFQETQYF	TGTGCCAGCAGTTCCTTCCTCGGGACTAGCGGATTCCAAGAGACCCAGTACTTC
-	-	TRBJ2-7	TRBV6-1	CAISKGGDVSYEQYF	TGTGCCATCTCCAAGGGGGGGGACGTCTCCTACGAGCAGTACTTC
TRBD2	many	TRBJ2-3	TRBV2	CASSPHIAGVSTDTQYF	TGTGCCAGCAGTCCACACATAGCGGGAGTAAGCACAGATACGCAGTATTTT
-	many	TRBJ2-7	TRBV28	CASSLSIYGAEQYF	TGTGCCAGCAGTTTAAGTATCTACGGGGCCGAGCAGTACTTC
-	-	TRBJ1-5	TRBV4-3	CASSQYRQGGNQPQHF	TGCGCCAGCAGCCAATATAGGCAGGGCGGGAATCAGCCCCAGCATTTT
TRBD2	many	TRBJ2-7	TRBV19	CASSRGLAGENEQYF	TGTGCCAGTAGCCGCGGACTAGCGGGAGAAAACGAGCAGTACTTC
TRBD2	few	TRBJ2-1	TRBV14	CASSQAGEGEQFF	TGTGCCAGCAGCCAAGCCGGGGAGGGTGAGCAGTTCTTC
-	few	TRBJ1-5	TRBV19	CASSIGGQGKPQHF	TGTGCCAGTAGTATCGGGGGGCAGGGAAAGCCCCAGCATTTT
-	many	TRBJ2-7	TRBV28	CASSLQGYSYEQYF	TGTGCCAGCAGTTTACAGGGTTACTCCTACGAGCAGTACTTC
TRBD2	few	TRBJ2-5	TRBV7-9	CASSFWGLAVQETQYF	TGTGCCAGCAGCTTTTGGGGACTAGCGGTCCAAGAGACCCAGTACTTC
-	-	TRBJ2-5	TRBV7-3	CASSRFSGDQETQYF	TGTGCCAGCAGCCGGTTCAGCGGAGACCAAGAGACCCAGTACTTC
TRBD2	many	TRBJ2-5	TRBV6-5	CASSYSEGREETQYF	TGTGCCAGCAGTTACTCAGAGGGGAGGGAGGAGACCCAGTACTTC
-	many	TRBJ2-7	TRBV28	CASSIPGGFEQYF	TGTGCCAGCAGTATACCAGGTGGCTTTGAGCAGTACTTC
TRBD1	many	TRBJ2-7	TRBV28	CASATGGIEQYF	TGTGCCAGCGCTACAGGGGGTATAGAGCAGTACTTC
TRBD2	-	TRBJ2-5	TRBV19	CASSMMLAGARETQYF	TGTGCCAGTAGTATGATGTTAGCGGGGGCTCGGGAGACCCAGTACTTC
-	-	TRBJ1-4	TRBV4-2	CASGQDRPNEKLFF	TGTGCCAGCGGCCAAGATAGGCCTAATGAAAAACTGTTTTTT
-	many	TRBJ2-7	TRBV28	CASSISLSSYEQYF	TGTGCCAGCAGTATTTCTTTGAGCTCCTACGAGCAGTACTTC
TRBD2	few	TRBJ2-3	TRBV5-1	CASSPGLLSTDTQYF	TGCGCCAGCAGCCCGGGACTACTTAGCACAGATACGCAGTATTTT
TRBD1	few	TRBJ2-1	TRBV5-1	CASSLVNWTGTHEQFF	TGCGCCAGCAGCTTGGTTAATTGGACAGGGACTCATGAGCAGTTCTTC
-	many	TRBJ1-1	TRBV20-1	CSARDRGSENTEAFF	TGCAGTGCTAGAGATCGGGGCAGTGAGAACACTGAAGCTTTCTTT
TRBD1	few	TRBJ2-2	TRBV7-8	CASSYTGGWTGELFF	TGTGCCAGCAGTTACACAGGGGGCTGGACCGGGGAGCTGTTTTTT
TRBD2	many	TRBJ2-1	TRBV11-3	CASSLRRGEGGNEQFF	TGTGCCAGCAGCCTCAGGCGGGGGGAGGGTGGGAATGAGCAGTTCTTC
-	many	TRBJ1-1	TRBV18	CASSPTHMNTEAFF	TGTGCCAGCTCACCAACGCACATGAACACTGAAGCTTTCTTT
TRBD1	-	TRBJ2-2	TRBV2	CASSQQGARTGELFF	TGTGCCAGCAGTCAGCAGGGGGCGCGGACCGGGGAGCTGTTTTTT
-	-	TRBJ2-3	TRBV9	CASSVGSKRQYF	TGTGCCAGCAGCGTAGGATCCAAGCGGCAGTATTTT
TRBD1	few	TRBJ2-7	TRBV5-6	CASSLLGTGDYEQYF	TGTGCCAGCAGCTTGCTTGGGACAGGGGACTACGAGCAGTACTTC
-	-	TRBJ2-3	TRBV6-2/TRBV6-3	CASRRGPGDTQYF	TGTGCCAGCAGACGGGGGCCGGGAGATACGCAGTATTTT
-	many	TRBJ1-5	TRBV2	CASSVRQIDSNQPQHF	TGTGCCAGCAGTGTTAGACAGATAGATAGCAATCAGCCCCAGCATTTT
-	many	TRBJ2-7	TRBV30	CAWRRYGDEQYF	TGTGCCTGGAGGCGGTATGGGGACGAGCAGTACTTC
-	-	TRBJ1-1	TRBV28	CASGSPSGALNTEAFF	TGTGCCAGCGGAAGCCCCTCGGGGGCACTGAACACTGAAGCTTTCTTT
TRBD1	-	TRBJ1-2	TRBV5-4	CASSLAAGGVNGYTF	TGTGCCAGCAGCTTGGCGGCAGGGGGTGTTAATGGCTACACCTTC
TRBD1	many	TRBJ1-1	TRBV18	CASSTGDRGRLNTEAFF	TGTGCCAGCTCAACGGGAGACAGGGGCCGACTAAACACTGAAGCTTTCTTT
-	many	TRBJ1-1	TRBV20-1	CSAARGGLNTEAFF	TGCAGTGCCGCACGTGGAGGCCTTAACACTGAAGCTTTCTTT